Below are 19 T cell receptor beta chains sequenced from a single sample in a study of cytomegalovirus exposure and HLA in healthy donors. The method was immunoSEQ multiplex PCR; TCRdb's version includes in-frame clones alone and lacks a portion of them. Among just under 65,000 clones listed, 85% to 95% were seen once. The sample was PBMCs. These receptors came from a woman between 18 and 29 years old in good health and CMV-seropositive.

The rearrangement joins TRBV4-3 to TRBJ1-2; D not certain. The CDR3 contains 14 residues. CDR1 LGHNA and CDR2 YSLEER come from the germline V gene. With 1 base removed from V and 6 bases from J, the gap between germline ends came to 12 bases. Here the CDR3 reads CASSQVFRENGYTF. CDR3 DNA sequence: TGCGCCAGCAGCCAAGTTTTCCGGGAAAATGGCTACACCTTC.

The gene calls are TRBV19 and TRBJ2-1; the D gene is possibly TRBD2 (5 bases). The CDR3 runs to 15 residues. The germline V and J ends were trimmed by 6 bases and 2 bases, with 14 bases remaining between them. CDR1 is LNHDA and CDR2 is SQIVND in the germline V gene (reference sequence). CDR3 nucleotide sequence: TGTGCCAGTAGGGGTCCGACGGGGACCTACAATGAGCAGTTCTTC. Amino acids: CASRGPTGTYNEQFF. Together with reference TRBV19 and TRBJ2-1, the CDR3 gives the full variable domain: DGGITQSPKYLFRKEGQNVTLSCEQNLNHDAMYWYRQDPGQGLRLIYYSQIVNDFQKGDIAEGYSVSREKKESFPLTVTSAQKNPTAFYLCASRGPTGTYNEQFFGPGTRLTVL.

The chain combines TRBV19 with TRBJ1-1; D ambiguous. This CDR3 is 18 amino acids long. The ends were cut back, 3 bases at V and 1 base at J, with 21 bases in the middle. The germline CDR1 and CDR2 sequences are LNHDA and SQIVND (reference sequence). DNA of the CDR3: TGTGCCAGTAGTATGACCCGAATCCTAGGAGTTTCGAACACTGAAGCTTTCTTT. Translation: CASSMTRILGVSNTEAFF.

The V gene is TRBV19, the J gene TRBJ2-7; 9 bases agree with TRBD1. CDR1 is LNHDA, CDR2 SQIVND, per germline (reference sequence). V lost 3 bases and J lost 2; bases outside the gene matches: 2. The CDR3 runs 14 residues. The CDR3 loop reads CASSIRTGAYEQYF. The CDR3 nucleotides read TGTGCCAGTAGTATTAGGACAGGGGCCTACGAGCAGTACTTC.

The V gene is TRBV11-2, the J gene TRBJ2-1; unclear D gene. CDR1 SGHAT and CDR2 FQNNGV come from the germline V gene. The CDR3 sequence is 11 residues long. Trimming took off 6 bases at V and 12 bases at J, with 12 bases between the two ends. The CDR3 sequence is CASRAEVWQFF. The CDR3, as DNA: TGTGCCAGCAGGGCAGAGGTTTGGCAGTTCTTC.

In regard to this clone: The junction does not match germline at one end; this may be a read error. The chain joins TRBV19 to TRBJ1-2; the D is unclear. CDR1 and CDR2 (germline): LNHDA, SQIVND (reference sequence). This CDR3 has 15 amino acids. In DNA, the CDR3 is TGTGCCAGTAGTGTAGACGGACTACCACCCTATGGCTACACCTTC. It yields the protein CASSVDGLPPYGYTF. The full variable domain, rest sourced from reference TRBV19 and TRBJ1-2, is DGGITQSPKYLFRKEGQNVTLSCEQNLNHDAMYWYRQDPGQGLRLIYYSQIVNDFQKGDIAEGYSVSREKKESFPLTVTSAQKNPTAFYLCASSVDGLPPYGYTFGSGTRLTVV.

The chain links TRBV7-2 to TRBJ1-1; no definite D call. Germline CDR1 reads SGHTA; CDR2 reads FQGNSA. V lost 1 base and J 7 bases, leaving 10 bases between the germline ends. This CDR3 has 13 amino acids. CDR3 region: CASSLGQTVEAFF. CDR3 DNA sequence: TGTGCCAGCAGCTTAGGGCAGACTGTTGAAGCTTTCTTT.

The chain employs TRBV28 and TRBJ2-4; possibly TRBD1 for D (7 bases). The germline gives CDR1 MDHEN, CDR2 SYDVKM. The CDR3 totals 17 residues. The ends were cut back, 7 bases at V and 9 bases at J, with 28 bases in the middle. The CDR3 DNA is TGTGCCAGCACCCCCCGCGGACAGGCCGACCTGGGGGGCATTCAGTACTTC. It is translated as CASTPRGQADLGGIQYF.

This chain links TRBV4-1 with TRBJ2-1; 8 bases match TRBD2. After removal of 4 bases from V and 4 bases from J, the junction contained 6 bases not matched to a gene. CDR1 is MGHRA and CDR2 is YSYEKL in the germline V gene. This CDR3 contains 15 residues. In nucleotides, the CDR3 is TGCGCCAGCAGCCCCGGACTAGCAGTTTACAATGAGCAGTTCTTC. It codes for CASSPGLAVYNEQFF.

This CDR3 is CASSLAGPTDTQYF. CDR3 coding DNA: TGTGCCAGCAGCCTAGCGGGGCCCACAGATACGCAGTATTTT. The rearrangement links TRBV28 to TRBJ2-3; the match to TRBD2 covers 9 bases. Germline trimming cut 6 bases from V and 2 bases from J; bases unmatched to any gene: 3. Germline CDR1 MDHEN, CDR2 SYDVKM. The CDR3 totals 14 residues.

V and J are TRBV29-1 and TRBJ2-1, with no clear D. The CDR3 totals 19 residues. Germline CDR1 SQVTM, CDR2 ANQGSEA. V was shortened by 1 base and J by 1 base, with 23 bases between the two germline ends. The CDR3 nucleotides read TGCAGCGTTGAAGGGTTACAGCTACCAGAATACTTATCCTACAATGAGCAGTTCTTC. Translating it yields CSVEGLQLPEYLSYNEQFF.

The gene calls are TRBV7-2 and TRBJ1-6, with 7 nucleotides matching TRBD1. Germline values: CDR1 SGHTA, CDR2 FQGNSA. After removal of 2 bases from V and 10 bases from J, the junction contained 8 bases not matched to a gene. The CDR3 length is 15 residues. CDR3 sequence (DNA): TGTGCCAGCAGCTTAACCTCGACAGGGTGGTCACCCCTCCACTTT. As protein: CASSLTSTGWSPLHF. Based on the CDR3 plus reference TRBV7-2 and TRBJ1-6, the full variable domain is GAGVSQSPSNKVTEKGKDVELRCDPISGHTALYWYRQSLGQGLEFLIYFQGNSAPDKSGLPSDRFSAERTGGSVSTLTIQRTQQEDSAVYLCASSLTSTGWSPLHFGNGTRLTVT.

J is TRBJ2-7 and V is TRBV28; TRBD2 matches 11 bases. CDR1 MDHEN and CDR2 SYDVKM come from the germline V gene. The V gene end was trimmed by 5 bases and the J gene end by 2 bases; junction bases not matched to a gene: 14. The CDR3 runs to 18 residues. The CDR3 spells CASSPRGITSGSPYEQYF. The CDR3 DNA reads as TGTGCCAGCAGTCCGCGGGGAATTACTAGCGGGAGCCCCTACGAGCAGTACTTC.

The chain links TRBV4-1 to TRBJ2-7, with a possible D match to TRBD2 (5 bases). The V gene's germline CDR1 is MGHRA and CDR2 YSYEKL. The CDR3 sequence is 15 residues long. The ends were cut back, 3 bases at V and 3 bases at J, with 15 bases in the middle. CDR3 residues: CASSHPVGSFYEQYF. CDR3 DNA: TGCGCCAGCAGCCACCCGGTTGGGAGTTTCTACGAGCAGTACTTC.

This rearrangement joins TRBV29-1 to TRBJ2-5; possibly TRBD2 for D (6 bases). The germline CDR1 and CDR2 sequences are SQVTM and ANQGSEA. Trimming shortened V by 1 base and J by 4 bases, and 16 bases separated the two germline ends. The CDR3 loop spans 15 amino acids. The CDR3 DNA sequence: TGCAGCGTTGAAGCCGGTAGAAGGGGAGGAGAGACCCAGTACTTC. Amino acid sequence: CSVEAGRRGGETQYF.

The count of this clone is one. The gene calls are TRBV28 and TRBJ1-1; D unresolved. CDR3 length: 14 amino acids. The germline V gene encodes CDR1 MDHEN and CDR2 SYDVKM. V was shortened by 2 bases and J by 1 base, with 8 bases between the two germline ends. This CDR3 is CASSLTQTNTEAFF. DNA for the CDR3: TGTGCCAGCAGTTTAACACAGACGAACACTGAAGCTTTCTTT.

The V call is TRBV5-6, the J call TRBJ2-7; the match to TRBD2 covers 9 bases. V shed 3 bases, J shed 4 bases, and the junction held 11 bases outside the gene matches. The CDR3 has 16 amino acids. The germline gives CDR1 SGHDT, CDR2 YYEEEE. CDR3 nucleotides: TGTGCCAGCAGCTGGGGAGCGGCGGGGGGGCCGTACGAGCAGTACTTC. Its translation is CASSWGAAGGPYEQYF.

V and J are TRBV7-9 and TRBJ1-2, with TRBD1 matching 8 bases. The CDR3 contains 14 residues. Trimming at V came to 5 bases and at J to 4 bases, leaving 6 bases not matched to a gene. The germline CDR1 and CDR2 sequences are SEHNR and FQNEAQ (reference sequence). The CDR3 here is CASSPRQGIYGYTF. The CDR3 DNA sequence: TGTGCCAGCAGCCCGCGACAGGGGATCTATGGCTACACCTTC.

This clone was detected only once. V gene TRBV6-1 combines with J gene TRBJ1-1; no clear D. Trimming stripped 5 bases from V and 3 bases from J, with 10 bases between. This CDR3 comprises 13 residues. Germline values: CDR1 MNHNS, CDR2 SASEGT. CDR3 nucleotide sequence: TGTGCCAGCAGTTCCTTCCGAGACACTGAAGCTTTCTTT. Encoded protein: CASSSFRDTEAFF.